The clone carrying this TCR beta chain has a single count. Its antigen is not known. The CDR3 contains 14 residues. Trimming removed 7 bases at V and 7 bases at J, with 20 bases between. The germline V gene has CDR1 MGHRA and CDR2 YSYEKL. Stated treatment: oral pan-JAK inhibitor, 5-10 mg twice daily. The data were obtained in a study of CD8+ T cells in alopecia areata. Overall study results and limits: Sequence data from scalp samples additionally include resident alphabeta T cells of normal skin.

Extraction of RNA preceded its reverse transcription into cDNA, which served as the sequencing template. Data came from immunoSEQ multiplex PCR; TCRdb stores just in-frame clones and leaves some out. Of 110,000 to 150,000 clones detected, 82% appear once; the ten largest clones hold roughly 25%. The V and J genes are TRBV4-1 and TRBJ2-7; D may be TRBD1 (5 bases). The clonotype was recovered from a human donor with alopecia areata. The sequencing here drew on CD8+ T cells sorted from blood, taken at week 4, from a patient treated with tofacitinib. The CDR3 DNA sequence: TGCGCCAGCAAGACAGCCTTGCTGCTGGGGGAGCAGTACTTC. Translation: CASKTALLLGEQYF.